This T cell receptor (beta chain) was identified during a study of T cells in Graves' hyperthyroidism and ophthalmopathy. Of note for this clonotype: Its target is unknown. At one of its ends the junction is not consistent with the germline gene, which may arise from a read error.

Orbital computed tomography and thyroid ultrasound, together with serum TRAb and thyroxine and clinical symptoms, were used for diagnoses. Points from the study as a whole: Classification by a 13 V-J model distinguished ophthalmopathy from stable hyperthyroidism.

Regions amplified from RNA transcripts were the TCR beta CDR3 regions. A set of HTBI primers served as the primers for a first-round RT-PCR of the TCR CDR3. TCRdb passed the multiplex PCR reads through MiXCR, listing each CDR3 protein once. The table includes a few hundred thousand distinct CDR3 sequences, about 16% detected once. In germline, CDR1 is LNHNV, CDR2 YYDKDF (reference sequence). This CDR3 has 15 amino acids. Sequencing input: blood. V is TRBV15 and J is TRBJ2-1; TRBD1 might be the D (5 bases). This receptor was obtained from a woman under 40 with Graves' ophthalmopathy. CDR3 sequence reads: CATSRPQGSYNERFF. CDR3 bases: TGTGCCACCAGCAGACCTCAGGGTTCCTACAATGAGCGGTTCTTC. The full variable domain, with the rest looked up from reference TRBV15 and TRBJ2-1, is DAMVIQNPRYQVTQFGKPVTLSCSQTLNHNVMYWYQQKSSQAPKLLFHYYDKDFNNEADTPDNFQSRRPNTSFCFLDIRSPGLGDTAMYLCATSRPQGSYNERFFGPGTRLTVL.